This T cell receptor beta chain came from a study of cytomegalovirus exposure and HLA in healthy donors (dated by TCRdb to 2017 to 2019). For the study in its entirety: According to an earlier analysis of 550 to 750 of the donors, about 179 million T cells yielded roughly 100 million unique TCR beta sequences and 276 Gb of sequence data. Using immunosequencing, the study profiled T cell repertoires from fewer than 850 subjects and related those repertoires to cytomegalovirus serostatus. Alongside the repertoire data, information on donor age, sex, ethnicity and CMV serostatus was compiled. Typing coverage differed by locus: A, B, C, DRB1 and DQB1 were typed in roughly 629-640 donors, DQA1 in roughly 500, DPA1 in nearly 610, and DPB1 in about 450. On average, 235,054 unique TCR beta nucleotide sequences were sequenced per donor among 398 genotyped donors of the cohort, with 15% to 20% of those sequences being non-productive. An earlier analysis of approximately 640 of the donors applied high-throughput TCR beta sequencing to assess whether each TCR beta V gene segment acted as functional or pseudogenic. In a later analysis, previously published TCR beta repertoires from fewer than 750 donors were re-analyzed and high-resolution HLA genotyping was added so that TCR occurrence patterns could be studied. HLA typing covered class I and class II loci at four-digit resolution. Because of strong linkage in the cohort, 4 to 6 DR-DQ haplotypes were treated as single units for association and clustering. Along with the roughly 700-subject first cohort, a separate validation cohort of 120 different subjects was used. All discovery cohort repertoires had been generated on a single sequencing platform. To predict cytomegalovirus infection status, the study combined high-throughput TCR immunosequencing, statistical association of individual TCRs with disease status, and machine learning. Rather than using new phenotypic data, the later analysis identified candidate immune exposures from TCR beta sequences and from how often those sequences occurred across donors. Of the approximately 400 genotyped donors, less than 90% were placed in the genetic ancestry cluster associated with self-reported Caucasian donors. An early release that covered about 640 HLA-typed donors contained around 300 gigabases of sequencing data and tens of millions of unique TCR sequences. The aim of the study was to test whether cataloging public T cell receptors could identify signatures of past pathogen exposure. A later genetic analysis used genome-wide SNP genotypes for about 60% of the roughly 700 donors, treating that subset as a discovery cohort. Results the study describes overall, beyond this receptor: When HLA alleles, especially DR and DQ, strongly co-occurred, attributing TCR associations to individual alleles was difficult. In the study, around 160 TCR beta chains were listed as associated with cytomegalovirus. In a later analysis, TCR association rates were found to vary across HLA loci, with the most associated TCRs seen for DRB1 alleles and the fewest for HLA-C alleles. In an earlier analysis of 450 to 750 of the donors, most TCR beta V segments appeared in productive rearrangements about 87% or about 30% of the time, broadly matching IMGT annotations. According to a later analysis, most CMV-associated TCR beta chains appeared to be HLA-restricted, and the HLA associations seemed to be driven largely by CMV exposure. Most TCR sequences were observed very rarely across donors, whereas some public TCRs were present in many individuals. Because counts were too low, 15 or so rarely observed V segments, including chromosome 9 orphons, were excluded from the earlier analysis of 587 of the donors. A further reported finding was that TCR beta sequences accurately predicted the HLA-A and HLA-B alleles for most subjects in the first cohort. In vitro tests confirmed that a few of the cytomegalovirus-associated TCR beta chains recognize cytomegalovirus antigens. Roughly uniform sequencing depth across donors was assumed in presence/absence analyses, although this assumption may not hold. A cluster of highly shared sequence variants was judged likely to represent a technical artifact of the sequencing pipeline. For the cohort, immune exposure information was limited to CMV serostatus. In both the original and validation cohorts, the classifier was reported to diagnose cytomegalovirus status with high specificity and sensitivity. Specific HLA alleles were associated with some 15,000 TCR beta sequences at a false discovery rate of 0.05 in a later analysis. In a later analysis, HLA-associated TCR beta chains were found to be more clonally expanded and to have lower generation probabilities than equally common non-associated chains. Some IMGT-functional V segments, including TRBV6-2 and TRBV6-3, could not be distinguished by the 87-base-pair reads and were therefore excluded. In a later genetic analysis, a missense DCLRE1C variant was associated with V-gene and J-gene trimming of TCR beta chains, and the association was replicated in an independent cohort. Correlated functional status among segregating V segments might be attributable to linkage disequilibrium, but an unknown experimental factor could not be ruled out. The authors suggested that the approach could potentially be generalized to other disease states and immunological phenotypes. In a later genetic analysis, fewer N-insertions in productive TCRs were reported among donors in an Asian-associated ancestry cluster than the approximately 710-donor mean. HLA typing was unavailable for some donors at each locus, so association tests used only the typed subset. A later analysis reported that several top co-occurrence clusters appeared linked to parvovirus B19, influenza, CMV and Epstein-Barr virus. This cohort had only TCR beta chains sequenced, and the lack of alpha or paired-chain data limited which features could be detected.

Libraries were built with the immunoSEQ multiplex PCR assay. For the multiplex PCR, a mixture combining 60 forward primers for TCR Vbeta segments and 13 reverse primers for TCR Jbeta segments was used. The CDR3 region of rearranged TCR beta genes was amplified from genomic DNA with a multiplex PCR assay. Amplified TCR beta libraries were sequenced as 87-base-pair reads on the Illumina HiSeq System. Under the source paper's analysis protocol: A later analysis tallied roughly 78 million unique TCR beta chains across the 666 repertoires, and some 10 million of those chains were shared by two or more donors. Raw reads were error-corrected and collapsed into unique sequences by a nearest-neighbor algorithm in which closely related sequences were merged to remove PCR and sequencing errors. CDR3 sequences were aligned to IMGT reference sequences to assign V, D and J gene segments. For a sequence to be retained, a match of at least six nucleotides to both a V gene segment and a J gene segment was required. Rearrangements were classified as productive when the CDR3 lacked stop codons and remained in frame with V and J, and all other rearrangements were classified as non-productive. CDR3 was defined by IMGT convention, running from the second conserved V-encoded cysteine to the conserved J-encoded phenylalanine. Sequences without an unambiguous match to a single V gene segment were excluded from the earlier analysis of 450 to 750 of the donors. An earlier analysis of approximately 590 of the donors classified V segments as functional when productive rearrangements were above 56.7% and as segregating when the standard deviation between donors was above 5%. A statistical classification framework was built for diagnosing cytomegalovirus status from the catalog of TCR beta chain sequences. In a later analysis, V and J genes were assigned by comparing TCR nucleotide sequences against IMGT/GENE-DB human TR gene sequences. The TCRdist pipeline was used in a later analysis to assign CDR3 sequences and most-parsimonious VDJ recombination scenarios. In a later analysis, each TCR beta chain was defined by its CDR3 amino acid sequence together with its V-gene family, and reads without a unique V-gene family were excluded. As a way to deal with suspected cross-contamination and a sequencing artifact, a later analysis dropped approximately 590 nucleotide sequences that were highly shared and had low generation probability. In a later analysis, a clonal expansion index for each public chain was calculated from normalized within-repertoire ranks of inferred template counts. In a later analysis, generation probabilities were computed using a VDJ recombination model fitted to out-of-frame rearrangements, and the results were checked against IGoR. In a later analysis, TCR-TCR, TCR-HLA and TCR-CMV co-occurrence was scored with hypergeometric tests, and a repertoire-size bias correction was applied to TCR pairs. In a later analysis, false discovery rates were estimated by permuting HLA or CMV assignments 20 times. In a later analysis, co-occurring TCRs were grouped using DBSCAN, with TCRdist sequence similarity added in when clustering inside HLA-allele-positive subsets. For co-occurrence clustering, repertoires with fewer than 30,000 or more than 120,000 public chains were excluded, along with five repertoires with anomalous nucleotide sharing. TCRdb retrieved this table from immuneACCESS and kept in-frame rearrangements only. Not all clones are present; in checked studies, unresolved V genes account for under half, and no reason is known for the remainder. That table supplies the V and J calls and clone size; D and trimming were determined from the DNA. The sample table holds 200,000 or so clones, of which roughly four fifths were seen once. Just over 2% of the sample belongs to the ten largest clones.

The junction shows trimming of 3 bases on V and 8 bases on J, plus 13 bases between the germline ends. The germline V gene supplies CDR1 SQVTM and CDR2 ANQGSEA. There are 12 amino acids in the CDR3, from cysteine to phenylalanine inclusive. Left in the record is the CDR3 DNA by itself, 36 bases read in frame from the first base. Notes on this clone: Its cognate antigen has yet to be identified. Base qualities are not recorded, but no much larger clone differs from it by a single base.

The cohort comprised approximately 700 healthy bone marrow donors. All cohort members were sampled while nominally healthy, although unrecorded immune exposures were likely present. The donor was CMV seropositive and was included in the group of some 290 seropositive cohort members. Every donor gave a peripheral blood sample, and the peripheral blood mononuclear cells from that sample were used for TCR beta sequencing. The Qiagen DNeasy Blood Extraction Kit was used to extract genomic DNA from the blood cell samples. This receptor was identified in a woman aged 18 to 35 in good health and CMV-seropositive. The chain is encoded by TRBV29-1 joined to TRBJ1-2; the D gene is not confidently resolved. Sequencing was performed on PBMCs. The nucleotides are TGCAGCGTTGATCGGGGAGCGAGGGGCTACACCTTC. The translation is CSVDRGARGYTF.